This T cell receptor beta chain was retrieved from a study of blood T cell repertoires in COVID-19. Study-wide context: Samples taken during acute and convalescent COVID-19 were collected in the United States, Italy and Spain.

Between the trimmed V and J ends, which lost 3 bases and 1 base, there was a span of 8 bases. CDR1 and CDR2 (germline): LNHNV, YYDKDF (reference sequence). The CDR3 extends over 14 amino acids. The assay was immunoSEQ multiplex PCR, and TCRdb's table has in-frame clones only and misses some. The data hold roughly 92,000 clones, with nearly 90% observed a single time. The receptor's source is a woman older than 75 with active or convalescent COVID-19. The chain combines TRBV15 with TRBJ2-3, with D possibly matching TRBD2 (5 bases). Sample: peripheral blood. The CDR3 DNA is TGTGCCACCAGCAGGACCGGGGGCACAGATACGCAGTATTTT. Translated: CATSRTGGTDTQYF.